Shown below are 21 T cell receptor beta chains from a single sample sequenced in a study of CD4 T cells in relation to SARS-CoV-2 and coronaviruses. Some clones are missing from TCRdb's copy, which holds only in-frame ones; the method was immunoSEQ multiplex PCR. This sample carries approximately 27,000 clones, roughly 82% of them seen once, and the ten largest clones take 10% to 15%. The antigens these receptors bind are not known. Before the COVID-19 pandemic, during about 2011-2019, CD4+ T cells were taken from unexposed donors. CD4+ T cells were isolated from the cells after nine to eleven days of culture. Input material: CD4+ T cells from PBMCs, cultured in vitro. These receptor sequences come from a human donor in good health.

The CDR3 DNA is TGTGCCAGCCGCCTAACCGGGACAGACGAGCAGTACTTC. It encodes CASRLTGTDEQYF. This chain uses TRBV12-3 or TRBV12-4 with TRBJ2-7; 7 bases match TRBD1. V gave up 8 bases and J gave up 5 bases; unmatched junction bases: 9. There are 13 residues in the CDR3.

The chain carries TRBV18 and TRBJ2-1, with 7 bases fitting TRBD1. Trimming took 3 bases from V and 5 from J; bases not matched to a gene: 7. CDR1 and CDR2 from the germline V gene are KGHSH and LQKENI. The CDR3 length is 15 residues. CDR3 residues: CASSPSRDSHNEQFF. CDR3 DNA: TGTGCCAGCTCACCTAGTCGGGACAGTCACAATGAGCAGTTCTTC.

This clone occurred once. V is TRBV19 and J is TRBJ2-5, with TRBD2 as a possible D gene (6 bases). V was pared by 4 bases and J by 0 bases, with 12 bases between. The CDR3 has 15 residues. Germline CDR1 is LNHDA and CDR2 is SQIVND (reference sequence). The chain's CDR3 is CASSTGREYQETQYF. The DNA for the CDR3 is TGTGCCAGTAGTACGGGACGGGAGTACCAAGAGACCCAGTACTTC.

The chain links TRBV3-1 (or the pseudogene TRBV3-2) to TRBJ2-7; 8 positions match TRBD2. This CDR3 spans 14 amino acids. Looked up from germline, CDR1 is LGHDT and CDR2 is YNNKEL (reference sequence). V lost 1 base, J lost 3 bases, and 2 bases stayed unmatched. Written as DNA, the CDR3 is TGTGCCAGCAGCCAAGGCGGGGGGCGCTACGAGCAGTACTTC. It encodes CASSQGGGRYEQYF.

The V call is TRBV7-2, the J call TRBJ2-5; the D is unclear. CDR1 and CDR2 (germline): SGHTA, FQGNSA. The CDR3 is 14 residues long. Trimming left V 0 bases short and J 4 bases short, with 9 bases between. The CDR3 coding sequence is TGTGCCAGCAGCTTAGCCTGGGCTCGAGAGACCCAGTACTTC. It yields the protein CASSLAWARETQYF.

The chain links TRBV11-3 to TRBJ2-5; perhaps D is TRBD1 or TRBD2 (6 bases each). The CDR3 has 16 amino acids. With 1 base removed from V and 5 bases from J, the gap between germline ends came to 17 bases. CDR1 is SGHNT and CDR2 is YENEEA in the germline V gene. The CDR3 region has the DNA TGTGCCAGCAGCTTAGGTGGTGCGACAGGAGGGGAGACCCAGTACTTC. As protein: CASSLGGATGGETQYF.

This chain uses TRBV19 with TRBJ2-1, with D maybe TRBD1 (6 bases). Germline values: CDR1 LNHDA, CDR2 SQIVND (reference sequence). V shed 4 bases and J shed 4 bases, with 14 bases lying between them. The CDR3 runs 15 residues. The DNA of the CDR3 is TGTGCCAGTAGTACCCCATTAGGACAGTACAATGAGCAGTTCTTC. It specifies CASSTPLGQYNEQFF.

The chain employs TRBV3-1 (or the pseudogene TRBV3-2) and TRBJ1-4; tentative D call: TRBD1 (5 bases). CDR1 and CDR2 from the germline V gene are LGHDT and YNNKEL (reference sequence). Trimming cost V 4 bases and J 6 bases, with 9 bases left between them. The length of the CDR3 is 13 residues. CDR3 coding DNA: TGTGCCAGCAGCCCCCCAGGGTATGAAAAACTGTTTTTT. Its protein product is CASSPPGYEKLFF.

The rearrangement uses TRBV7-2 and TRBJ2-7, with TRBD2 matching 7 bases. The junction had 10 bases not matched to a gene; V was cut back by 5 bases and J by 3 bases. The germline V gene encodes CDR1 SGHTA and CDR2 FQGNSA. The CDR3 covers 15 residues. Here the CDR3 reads CASSPPSGIHYEQYF. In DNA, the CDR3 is TGTGCCAGCAGCCCACCAAGCGGGATCCACTACGAGCAGTACTTC.

The CDR3 reads CASSQELAGGGDTQYF. The CDR3 nucleotides are TGTGCCAGCAGCCAAGAACTAGCGGGAGGGGGAGATACGCAGTATTTT. V is TRBV4-2 and J is TRBJ2-3; 13 bases agree with TRBD2. This CDR3 is 16 amino acids long. CDR1 LGHNA and CDR2 YNFKEQ come from the germline V gene. V was pared by 0 bases and J by 5 bases, with 2 bases of the junction left unmatched.

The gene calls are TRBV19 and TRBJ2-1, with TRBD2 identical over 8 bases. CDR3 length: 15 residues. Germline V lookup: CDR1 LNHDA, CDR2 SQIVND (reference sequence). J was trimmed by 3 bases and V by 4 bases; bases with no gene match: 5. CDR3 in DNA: TGTGCCAGTAGTACCATAGCGGGGCTCTACAATGAGCAGTTCTTC. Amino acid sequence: CASSTIAGLYNEQFF.

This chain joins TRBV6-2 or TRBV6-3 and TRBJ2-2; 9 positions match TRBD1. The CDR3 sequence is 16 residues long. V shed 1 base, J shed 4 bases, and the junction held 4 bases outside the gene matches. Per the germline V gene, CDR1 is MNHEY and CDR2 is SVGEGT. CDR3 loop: CASSYWGQGITGELFF. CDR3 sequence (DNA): TGTGCCAGCAGTTACTGGGGACAGGGTATCACCGGGGAGCTGTTTTTT.

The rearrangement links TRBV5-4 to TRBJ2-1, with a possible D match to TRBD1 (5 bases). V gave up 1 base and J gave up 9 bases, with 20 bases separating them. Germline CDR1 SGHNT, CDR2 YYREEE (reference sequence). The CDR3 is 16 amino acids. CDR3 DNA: TGTGCCAGCAGCTTGAGAGGCCTCCAGGGAATAGGTGAGCAGTTCTTC. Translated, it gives CASSLRGLQGIGEQFF.

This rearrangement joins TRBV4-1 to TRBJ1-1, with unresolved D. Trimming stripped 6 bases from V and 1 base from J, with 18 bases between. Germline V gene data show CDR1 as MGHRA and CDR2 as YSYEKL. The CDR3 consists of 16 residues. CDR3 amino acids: CASRNQVVRANTEAFF. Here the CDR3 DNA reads TGCGCCAGCAGAAACCAAGTAGTGCGGGCGAACACTGAAGCTTTCTTT.

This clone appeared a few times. CDR3 amino acids: CASSTGQGAIGTQYF. The CDR3 bases are TGTGCCAGCTCAACGGGACAGGGAGCAATCGGTACGCAGTATTTT. This rearrangement joins TRBV18 to TRBJ2-3; 9 positions agree with TRBD1. The CDR3 has 15 residues. Trimming removed 5 bases from V and 8 bases from J; junction bases left unmatched: 11. In germline, CDR1 is KGHSH, CDR2 LQKENI. Filled out from reference TRBV18 and TRBJ2-3, the complete variable domain reads NAGVMQNPRHLVRRRGQEARLRCSPMKGHSHVYWYRQLPEEGLKFMVYLQKENIIDESGMPKERFSAEFPKEGPSILRIQQVVRGDSAAYFCASSTGQGAIGTQYFGPGTRLTVL.

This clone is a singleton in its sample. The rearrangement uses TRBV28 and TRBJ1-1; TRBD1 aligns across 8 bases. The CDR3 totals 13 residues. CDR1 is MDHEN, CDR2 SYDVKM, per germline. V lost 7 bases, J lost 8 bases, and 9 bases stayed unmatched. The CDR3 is CASNPGQGTEAFF. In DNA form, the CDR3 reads TGTGCCAGCAACCCTGGACAGGGAACCGAAGCTTTCTTT.

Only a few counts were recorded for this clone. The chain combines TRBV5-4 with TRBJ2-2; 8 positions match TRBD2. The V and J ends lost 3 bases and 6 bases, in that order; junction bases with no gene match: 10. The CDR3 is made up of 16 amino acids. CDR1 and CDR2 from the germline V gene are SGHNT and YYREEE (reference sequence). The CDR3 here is CASSSGLEQGAGELFF. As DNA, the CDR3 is TGTGCCAGCAGCTCGGGACTAGAGCAAGGGGCCGGGGAGCTGTTTTTT.

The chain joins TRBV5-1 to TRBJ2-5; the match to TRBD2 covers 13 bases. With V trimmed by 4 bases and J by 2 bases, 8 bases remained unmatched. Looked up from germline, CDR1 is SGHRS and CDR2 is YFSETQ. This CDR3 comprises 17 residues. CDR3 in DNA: TGCGCCAGCAGCACTGAGAGGGGACTAGCGGGGCAAGAGACCCAGTACTTC. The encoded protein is CASSTERGLAGQETQYF.

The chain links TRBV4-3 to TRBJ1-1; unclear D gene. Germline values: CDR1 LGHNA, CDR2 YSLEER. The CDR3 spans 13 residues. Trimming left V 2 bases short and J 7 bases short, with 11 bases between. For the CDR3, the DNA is TGCGCCAGCAGCCAACTCCGACGGAGTGAAGCTTTCTTT. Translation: CASSQLRRSEAFF.

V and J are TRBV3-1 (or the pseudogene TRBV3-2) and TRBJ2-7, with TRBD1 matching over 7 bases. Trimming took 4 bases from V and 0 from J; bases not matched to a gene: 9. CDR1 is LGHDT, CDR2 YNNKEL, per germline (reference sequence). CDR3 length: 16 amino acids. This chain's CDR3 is CASSPRLQGTSYEQYF. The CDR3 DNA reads TGTGCCAGCAGCCCCAGATTACAGGGGACCTCCTACGAGCAGTACTTC.

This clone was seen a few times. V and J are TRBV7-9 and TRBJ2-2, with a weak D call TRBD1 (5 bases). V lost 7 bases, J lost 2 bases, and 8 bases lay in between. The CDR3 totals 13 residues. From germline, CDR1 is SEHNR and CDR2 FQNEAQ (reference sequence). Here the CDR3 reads CASNQGNTGELFF. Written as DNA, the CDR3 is TGTGCCAGCAATCAGGGTAACACCGGGGAGCTGTTTTTT.